Listed below are T cell receptor beta chains from one sample, sequenced in a study of T cells in Graves' hyperthyroidism and ophthalmopathy. One entry per CDR3 protein, called by TCRdb with MiXCR from the multiplex PCR reads. The data show some 650,000 distinct CDR3 sequences, about a sixth seen once. The source material was blood. The receptors shown here come from a woman aged 40-49 years with Graves' ophthalmopathy. Both conserved end residues are part of each CDR3. D genes are given only for firm matches. Only some rows state a clone size, as once, few, many or a class for expanded clones.

j_call | v_call | d_call | clone_size | cdr3_aa | cdr3_nt
TRBJ2-1 | TRBV29-1 | - | - | CSVEGWILGFPGVFLNEQFF | TGCAGCGTTGAAGGGTGGATTTTAGGCTTCCCAGGTGTTTTCTTGAATGAGCAGTTCTTC
TRBJ2-5 | TRBV18 | TRBD2 | many | CASSPISTSVRETQYF | TGTGCCAGCTCACCCATTTCCACTAGCGTGAGAGAGACCCAGTACTTC
TRBJ2-7 | TRBV6-2/TRBV6-3 | - | - | CASSSPSDRYEQYF | TGTGCCAGCAGTTCCCCCTCCGATCGATACGAGCAGTACTTC
TRBJ1-4 | TRBV30 | - | few | CAWGGQGTKLFF | TGTGCCTGGGGGGGGCAGGGGACAAAACTGTTTTTT
TRBJ2-7 | TRBV30 | - | few | CAWSSSQPGEQYF | TGTGCCTGGAGTTCGAGCCAGCCCGGCGAGCAGTACTTC
TRBJ2-1 | TRBV6-1 | - | - | CASSGLGDRKEQFF | TGTGCCAGCAGTGGGCTGGGCGATCGAAAGGAGCAGTTCTTC
TRBJ2-3 | TRBV6-4 | TRBD2 | few | CASSDGASGGTDTQYF | TGTGCCAGCAGTGACGGGGCTAGCGGGGGAACAGATACGCAGTATTTT
TRBJ2-3 | TRBV30 | TRBD1 | many | CAWSGGQGADTQYF | TGTGCCTGGAGTGGGGGACAGGGGGCAGATACGCAGTATTTT
TRBJ1-1 | TRBV15 | - | many | CATSRGELKNTEAFF | TGTGCCACCAGCAGGGGGGAACTTAAGAACACTGAAGCTTTCTTT
TRBJ1-1 | TRBV5-1 | - | many | CASTVGGAVNTEAFF | TGCGCCAGCACCGTGGGGGGGGCAGTGAACACTGAAGCTTTCTTT
TRBJ2-7 | TRBV6-6 | - | many | CASSYSGTMYEQYF | TGTGCCAGCAGTTACTCAGGGACCATGTACGAGCAGTACTTC
TRBJ1-5 | TRBV19 | - | few | CASSIDLEGYQPQHF | TGTGCCAGTAGTATAGACCTGGAGGGTTATCAGCCCCAGCATTTT
TRBJ2-1 | TRBV20-1 | - | many | CSAYALETNEQFF | TGCAGTGCTTACGCCCTGGAGACTAATGAGCAGTTCTTC
TRBJ1-1 | TRBV5-1 | - | many | CASSPDGNTEAFF | TGCGCCAGCAGCCCTGACGGGAACACTGAAGCTTTCTTT
TRBJ2-7 | TRBV6-1 | - | many | CASSFGYTYEQYF | TGTGCCAGCAGTTTTGGCTATACCTACGAGCAGTACTTC
TRBJ2-1 | TRBV6-1 | - | many | CASSSSWASDEQFF | TGTGCCAGCAGCTCCTCCTGGGCCAGTGATGAGCAGTTCTTC
TRBJ2-6 | TRBV28 | - | many | CASSSLKLRQSSGANVLTF | TGTGCCAGCAGTTCCTTAAAACTGAGACAGAGCTCTGGGGCCAACGTCCTGACTTTC
TRBJ2-7 | TRBV7-2 | - | many | CASSSQLYEQYF | TGTGCCAGCAGCTCGCAGCTCTACGAGCAGTACTTC
TRBJ2-7 | TRBV6-1 | - | few | CASSEVGGQYYEQYF | TGTGCCAGCAGTGAGGTCGGAGGACAGTACTACGAGCAGTACTTC
TRBJ2-3 | TRBV6-1 | - | few | CASSPPGRDTQYF | TGTGCCAGCAGTCCCCCAGGTCGGGATACGCAGTATTTT
TRBJ1-2 | TRBV20-1 | - | - | CSTREKSRVGYTF | TGCAGTACTAGAGAAAAGAGCAGGGTTGGCTACACCTTC
TRBJ2-3 | TRBV11-3 | TRBD2 | - | CASSLDASGRRTDTQYF | TGTGCCAGCAGCTTAGATGCTAGCGGGCGTCGCACAGATACGCAGTATTTT
TRBJ2-1 | TRBV2 | TRBD2 | many | CASSPHSGRAGNEQFF | TGTGCCAGCAGTCCCCATAGCGGGAGGGCTGGGAATGAGCAGTTCTTC